What follows describes a single T cell receptor beta chain. The donor population consisted of healthy HIV-negative adults with no recent acute infections or vaccinations. This record belongs to a study of shared clonotypes between healthy human individuals. Unsorted PBMCs provided DNA that was sequenced on ten immunoSEQ deep assay plates. The assay was immunoSEQ multiplex PCR, and TCRdb's table has in-frame clones only and misses some. This sample has some 490,000 clones; 81% occur once, and the top ten carry roughly an eighth. Germline CDR1 and CDR2: SGHRS and YFSETQ. The V segment lost 4 bases and the J segment 0 bases; nucleotides outside the gene matches: 8. The CDR3 is 17 residues long.

The TCR was taken from a woman aged 40 to 50 in good health. Some clones in this sample may be carry-over from other donors' samples. The chain links TRBV5-1 to TRBJ2-2; 8 positions match TRBD2. Sequencing was done on a sample of PBMCs. CDR3 in DNA: TGCGCCAGCAGCCCTACGGGAGGGCCCCCGAACACCGGGGAGCTGTTTTTT. It is translated as CASSPTGGPPNTGELFF.